Given below is one T cell receptor beta chain in context. This sample is part of a study of cytomegalovirus exposure and HLA in healthy donors. PCR involved 60 Vbeta and 13 Jbeta primers. This table comes from immunoSEQ multiplex PCR, and its TCRdb copy is limited to in-frame clones, with some not included. The repertoire holds 85,000 to 100,000 clones, with around 77% as singletons. The TCR was taken from a man in his fifties in good health and CMV-seropositive. Sequencing input: PBMCs.

CDR3 DNA: TGTGCCATCACCCCTAGCGGGGGGGCAGAGACCCAGTACTTC. Its protein product is CAITPSGGAETQYF. The chain carries TRBV10-3 and TRBJ2-5, with 12 bases matching TRBD2. The CDR3 length is 14 residues. Germline trimming cut 7 bases from V and 4 bases from J; bases unmatched to any gene: 4. From germline, CDR1 is ENHRY and CDR2 SYGVKD.